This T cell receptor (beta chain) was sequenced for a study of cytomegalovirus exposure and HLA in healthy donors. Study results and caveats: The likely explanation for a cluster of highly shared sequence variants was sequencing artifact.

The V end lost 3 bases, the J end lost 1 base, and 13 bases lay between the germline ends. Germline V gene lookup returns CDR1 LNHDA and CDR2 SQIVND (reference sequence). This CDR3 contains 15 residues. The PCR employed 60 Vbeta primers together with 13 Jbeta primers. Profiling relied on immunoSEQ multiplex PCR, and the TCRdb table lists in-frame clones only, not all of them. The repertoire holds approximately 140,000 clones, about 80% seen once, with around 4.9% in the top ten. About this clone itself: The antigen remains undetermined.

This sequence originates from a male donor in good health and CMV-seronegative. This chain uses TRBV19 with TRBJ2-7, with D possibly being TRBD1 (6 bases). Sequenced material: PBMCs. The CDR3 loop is CASSIFAGVSYEQYF. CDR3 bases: TGTGCCAGTAGTATCTTCGCAGGGGTTTCCTACGAGCAGTACTTC.